The following is a T cell receptor beta chain sequence with its context. The antigen it recognizes is unknown. No base quality information exists; no much larger clone differs at one position. The TCR beta CDR3 regions were amplified from the RNA transcripts. The TCR CDR3 was subjected to a first round of RT-PCR using the HTBI primer set and the Qiagen OneStep RT-PCR kit. A second multiplex PCR round built the libraries, followed by size selection and purification. Libraries were sequenced paired-end with 100 bp reads on an Illumina HiSeq2000. Processing in the source paper ran as follows. SOAPnuke was used to process the raw data, throwing out any read that contained adapters or uncalled bases, had a mean Phred below 15, or lacked an exact constant-primer or identifier match. COPE v1.2.5 was used to merge high-quality paired reads, and clonotypes were defined as unique nucleotide sequences. Clonotypes were aligned to IMGT TRBV, TRBD and TRBJ reference segments using MiTCR v1.1. The analysis included only V-J combinations with a frequency above 0.0001, which together covered over 98% of the repertoires. The TCS score was defined as F50 (clonal expansion) divided by E x V (chaos), with BLOSUM62-based TCRdist calculated between CDR3 peptides within each V-J. Welch's t-statistics and random forest reduced around 510 V-J features to 10 to 15, which were used in a naive Bayes classifier (R e1071). The public reads were quality trimmed at Q25 with fastp and then assembled into clones with MiXCR by TCRdb, keeping productive beta chains. Duplicate CDR3 protein sequences are folded into a single record with the most common DNA and genes. TCRdb's processing, not the authors' own work, is the source of the V and J calls. This sample gives 340,000 or so distinct CDR3 sequences in total; around 20% of them show up just once. The ten most abundant clones make up around half of the sample.

Stable Graves' hyperthyroidism was defined as no progression to ophthalmopathy during 18 months of follow-up. The hyperthyroidism patients were between 18 and 65 years old and newly diagnosed, with a disease duration of less than 2 months. Exclusion was applied to patients with uncontrolled infections, other autoimmune diseases, pregnancy or lactation. Diagnoses were based on clinical symptoms, serum thyroxine and TRAb, thyroid ultrasound and orbital computed tomography. PBMCs were isolated from approximately 10 ml of fresh peripheral blood by Ficoll-Paque density gradient centrifugation. Total RNA was extracted with Trizol reagent, and quality was checked on an Agilent 2100 Bioanalyzer. The data were taken from a study of T cells in Graves' hyperthyroidism and ophthalmopathy (dated by TCRdb to the late 2010s). A note on the overall study: Peripheral blood was sampled at the time of initial diagnosis, prior to any treatment. Once sampling was done, hyperthyroidism patients were given methimazole at a starting dose of 30 mg daily, whereas ophthalmopathy patients were given high-dose intravenous methylprednisolone. The approximately 100 discovery patients were divided at random into training and test sets in a 7:3 ratio. According to the paper, TCR Vbeta CDR3 sequencing was carried out on some 140 peripheral blood samples, which came from some 41 ophthalmopathy, approximately 78 hyperthyroidism and some 17 progressor patients. To identify distinguishing TCR V-J signatures, a discovery cohort of around 98 patients was used, comprising some 45 with Graves' ophthalmopathy and approximately 57 with stable Graves' hyperthyroidism. In addition, the study compared T-cell repertoires in thyroid tissue and in blood from about 6 Graves' hyperthyroidism patients. An independent validation cohort of fewer than 20 hyperthyroidism patients and 17 patients who later progressed to ophthalmopathy tested prospective prediction of ophthalmopathy.

Trimming takes 3 bases from V and 6 bases from J, and the germline ends sit 10 bases apart. Including the terminal cysteine and phenylalanine, the CDR3 comprises 13 residues. Here the CDR3 DNA is all that survives: 39 bases in frame from base 1. From a lookup of the germline V gene, CDR1 and CDR2 are MGHDK and SYGVNS. General study outcomes and caveats: No statistical method was used to fix the sample size in advance, and group allocation was not hidden from the investigators. Blood samples also contained most of the expanded thyroid clonotypes (frequency above 0.001), which suggests that blood repertoires may reflect thyroid immune responses. A 13 V-J signature model separated ophthalmopathy from stable hyperthyroidism, with around 88% sensitivity and 81.08% specificity in cross-validation and 80%/75% in testing. In validation, the model predicted progression to ophthalmopathy a median of about 6.8 months before onset, with about 64% sensitivity and roughly 72% specificity.

The source of this sequence is a woman between 50 and 59 years old with Graves' hyperthyroidism. The rearrangement joined TRBV25-1 to TRBJ2-3; confidence is insufficient to name the D gene. Sequencing input: blood. The CDR3 reads CASSETGRDTQYF. The DNA is as follows: TGTGCCAGCAGTGAGACCGGACGCGATACGCAGTATTTT.